This T cell receptor (beta chain) was recorded in a study of blood T cell repertoires in COVID-19. The overall study: COVID-19 samples, acute and convalescent, were from the United States, Italy and Spain. The analysed material was cDNA or gDNA that came from T cells, B-cell-depleted T cells, or PBMCs.

This clone was detected only a few times. Original handling: The assay estimated nucleated cells by amplifying reference gene primers. Libraries were prepared by immunoSEQ multiplex PCR; TCRdb keeps only in-frame clonotypes and omits some of them. V, J and clone size are those of that table, while D and trimming were read from the DNA. The sample holds some 13,000 clones; roughly 84% are singletons and the top ten take 30% to 35%. The CDR3 is made up of 13 amino acids. With V trimmed by 6 bases and J by 3 bases, 5 bases remained unmatched. Germline CDR1 and CDR2: SQVTM and ANQGSEA. The receptor was derived from a man aged 50-59 years with active COVID-19. The sample taken for sequencing was peripheral blood. This rearrangement joins TRBV29-1 to TRBJ1-1; 9 bases match TRBD1. In DNA, the CDR3 is TGCAGCGTCAGACAGGGGGTTGACACTGAAGCTTTCTTT. It specifies CSVRQGVDTEAFF.